This T cell receptor beta chain was captured by sequencing in a study of regulatory T cells in long-lasting Graves disease (dated by TCRdb to about 2021). With regard to the full study: Antithyroid drugs had been taken for less than 3 months by newly diagnosed Graves' disease patients. The study was registered as a clinical trial and conducted in China. Patients with persistent Graves' disease were compared with patients with newly diagnosed Graves' disease using TCR sequencing and RNA sequencing of peripheral blood. A total of around 35 samples underwent TCR sequencing: around 13 from persistent and roughly 20 from newly diagnosed Graves' disease patients. General findings and caveats noted by the study authors: Persistent Graves' disease patients showed lower TCR Shannon entropy and fewer highly expanded clones than newly diagnosed patients, suggesting clonal expansion. Patients with persistent disease shared more public clonotypes (about 2,500) than newly diagnosed patients did (more than 900). Peripheral blood alone was examined, since thyroid tissue, which constituted the primary lesion, could not be accessed. Only the TCR beta chain was sequenced and analyzed. As a limitation, the authors acknowledged that the small sample size may reduce accuracy. Preferential use of TRBV28, TRBJ1-2 and TRBJ2-5 was observed in persistent disease, whereas TRBV20-1 and TRBJ2-1 were favored in newly diagnosed disease.

In light of the paper, this sample's time point label describes: newly diagnosed GD, antithyroid drugs for less than 3 months. RNA was extracted from PBMCs in TRIzol for both TCR sequencing and RNA sequencing. The diagnosis of Graves' disease was made according to American Thyroid Association guidelines. The patients came from an endocrinology department in Xi'an, China. Each patient gave approximately 10 milliliters of peripheral blood, collected in an EDTA anticoagulant tube. Ficoll Paque Plus density gradient separation was used to isolate PBMCs, and no further T cell sorting was performed. An Agilent 2100 Bioanalyzer and agarose gel were used to check RNA quality, while a NanoDrop 2000 measured RNA concentration. Including cysteine and phenylalanine, the CDR3 has 15 amino acids. Here the CDR3 DNA is all that survives: 45 bases in frame from base 1. Taken from the germline V gene, the CDR1 and CDR2 loops are SGHDT and YYEEEE. Here V drops 4 bases and J drops 9 bases, and the junction holds 10 bases not matched to any gene.

Libraries came from multiplex PCR. The instrument given in TCRdb is Illumina HiSeq 4000. TCR beta libraries were built with iRepertoire HTBI primers and Arm-PCR amplification of CDR3 regions. PCR products were gel purified before sequencing. For the original study's pipeline: Across samples, roughly 60 TRBV and 15 or so TRBJ segments were identified and used for gene usage analysis of CDR3 amino acid clonotypes. Filtered high-quality paired reads were merged into contigs using COPE and FqMerger. BLAST was used to align contigs to the IMGT TRBV, TRBD and TRBJ reference genes, and CDR3 was defined following IMGT. Any clonotype with a frequency above 0.1% was counted as a highly expanded clone. Repertoire diversity was measured by Shannon entropy, and V-J evenness by the Gini coefficient. A clonotype found in more than one individual was treated as public. TCRdb cleaned the public reads at Q25 with fastp, built clones with MiXCR and kept in-frame beta chains. Records with the same CDR3 protein are collapsed into one entry carrying the most frequent genes and DNA. The V and J calls here are based on TCRdb, not the publication. The sample yields about 240,000 distinct CDR3 sequences; roughly 21% were counted once. The ten largest make up approximately 14% of the sample.

In its sample, this clonotype was seen many times. This receptor's antigen is unknown. Base qualities are missing; no much larger clone stands one base away. This TCR came from a female donor with Graves disease. Recombination linked TRBV5-6 to TRBJ2-5; the central 12 bases match TRBD2. The source was peripheral blood mononuclear cells (PBMCs), collected at new diagnosis, from a patient treated with antithyroid drugs. The DNA sequence reads TGTGCCAGCAGCAGTGCTAGCGGGGGGGCCTCGTCCCAGTACTTC. The translation is CASSSASGGASSQYF.